The rows below give T cell receptor beta chains drawn from one sample of a study of blood T cells in healthy people across ages. TCRdb used MiXCR to reprocess the 5' RACE reads, holding one entry per CDR3 protein. Of hundreds of thousands of distinct CDR3 sequences listed, approximately 25% are singletons. This same sample was also taken into another study, of T cells of mothers and their children.

What was sequenced was blood. These receptors all stem from a boy aged 10-17 years in good health. Both conserved end residues are part of each CDR3. A D gene is named only where the DNA matches it firmly. The size field is filled for only some rows; it gives once, few, many or a size class.

TRBJ2-5	NA	NA	TRBV4-3	14	TGCGCCAGCAGCCAAAGCCCCCAGATCAATGAGCAGCTCTTC	CASSQSPQINEQLF
TRBJ1-5	once	TRBD1	TRBV28	16	TGTGCCAGCGGAAAGACAGGGTCATGGGGCAATCAGCCCCAGCATTTT	CASGKTGSWGNQPQHF
TRBJ1-4	few	NA	TRBV20-1	11	TGCAGTGCTAGCTTCAATGAAAAACTGTTTTTT	CSASFNEKLFF
TRBJ2-7	many	TRBD1	TRBV7-9	14	TGTGCCAGCAGCTTAGGACAGGGGGCCGGGGAGCAGTACTTC	CASSLGQGAGEQYF
TRBJ1-4	NA	NA	TRBV10-3	17	TGTGCCATCAGTGAGTCGATCAACAGGGACTCTAATGAAAAACTGTTTTTT	CAISESINRDSNEKLFF
TRBJ2-7	many	NA	TRBV28	11	TGTGCCAGCAGTTTCTCCTACGAGCAGTACTTC	CASSFSYEQYF
TRBJ1-2	few	TRBD1	TRBV19	16	TGTGCCAGTAGTGCAGGGGACAGGAATACTAACTATGGCTACACCTTC	CASSAGDRNTNYGYTF
TRBJ1-2	NA	NA	TRBV12-3/TRBV12-4	13	TGTGCCAGCAGTTTAGATGGGGCTTATGGCTACACCTTC	CASSLDGAYGYTF
TRBJ2-7	NA	TRBD1	TRBV9	15	TGTGCCAGCAGCGTCGGACAGGGACTCTCCTACGAGCAGTACTTC	CASSVGQGLSYEQYF
TRBJ1-4	NA	NA	TRBV4-3	16	TGCGCCAGCAGCCAGGGGGAGTGGGTCGGGAATGAAAAACTGTTTTTT	CASSQGEWVGNEKLFF
TRBJ1-4	NA	NA	TRBV6-2/TRBV6-3	14	TGTGCCAGCTCCCTCGGGGGACCTCGTGAAAAACTGCTTTTT	CASSLGGPREKLLF
TRBJ2-1	NA	NA	TRBV19	13	TGTGCCAGTAAGGAGGGGGGCGGGAATGAGCAGTTCTTC	CASKEGGGNEQFF
TRBJ2-5	NA	NA	TRBV21-1	15	TGTGCCAGCAGCTTCCGGGGGGAGGACCAAGAGACCCAGTACTTC	CASSFRGEDQETQYF
TRBJ2-2	NA	NA	TRBV10-3	13	TGTGCCATCAGTAACAGGGTTTCCGGGGAGCTGTTTTTT	CAISNRVSGELFF
TRBJ2-7	NA	NA	TRBV4-1	17	TGCGCCAGCAGCCAAAGCGGAGGGGGATCCCTCTCCTACGAGCAGTACTTC	CASSQSGGGSLSYEQYF
TRBJ2-7	NA	TRBD2	TRBV28	14	TGTGCCAGCAACCCAGCGGGAGGGTGGTACGAGCAGTACTTC	CASNPAGGWYEQYF